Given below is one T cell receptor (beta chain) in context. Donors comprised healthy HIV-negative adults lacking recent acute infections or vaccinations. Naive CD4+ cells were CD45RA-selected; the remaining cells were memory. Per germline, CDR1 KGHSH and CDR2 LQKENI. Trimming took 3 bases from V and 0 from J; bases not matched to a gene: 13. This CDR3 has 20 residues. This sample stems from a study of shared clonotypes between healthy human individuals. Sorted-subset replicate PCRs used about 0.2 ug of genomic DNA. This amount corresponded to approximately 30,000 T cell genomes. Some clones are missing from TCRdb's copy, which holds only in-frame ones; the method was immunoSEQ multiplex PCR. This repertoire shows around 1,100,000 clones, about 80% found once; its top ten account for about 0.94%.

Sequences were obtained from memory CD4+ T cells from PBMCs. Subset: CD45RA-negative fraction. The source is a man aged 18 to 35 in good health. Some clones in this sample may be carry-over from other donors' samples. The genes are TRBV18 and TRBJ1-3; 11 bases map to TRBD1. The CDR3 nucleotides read TGTGCCAGCTCACCGGACAGGGGGCGTATTTCCTTAGGCTCTGGAAACACCATATATTTT. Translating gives CASSPDRGRISLGSGNTIYF.